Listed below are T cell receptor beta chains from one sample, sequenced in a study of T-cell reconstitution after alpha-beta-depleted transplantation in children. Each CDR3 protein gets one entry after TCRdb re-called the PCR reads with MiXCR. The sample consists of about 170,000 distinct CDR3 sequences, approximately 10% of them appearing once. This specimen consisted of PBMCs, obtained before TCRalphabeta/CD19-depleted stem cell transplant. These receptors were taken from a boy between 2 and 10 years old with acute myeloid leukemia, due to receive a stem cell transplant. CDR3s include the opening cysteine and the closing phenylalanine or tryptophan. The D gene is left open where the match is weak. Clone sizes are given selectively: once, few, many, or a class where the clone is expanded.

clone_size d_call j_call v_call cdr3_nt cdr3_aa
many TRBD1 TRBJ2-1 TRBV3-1 TGTGCCAGCAGCCAAGGGGACAGGGTGGTCTACAATGAGCAGTTCTTC CASSQGDRVVYNEQFF
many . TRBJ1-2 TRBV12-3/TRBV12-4 TGTGCCGCGCCCCGTGGGCCTGGCGGTGGCTACACCTTC CAAPRGPGGGYTF
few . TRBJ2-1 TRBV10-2 TGCGCCAGCAGTGAGTCAATGTTGGGCCATGAGCAGTTCTTC CASSESMLGHEQFF
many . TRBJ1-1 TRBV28 TGTGCCAGCAGTTCCTCCGGGGAGTTGAACACTGAAGCTTTCTTT CASSSSGELNTEAFF
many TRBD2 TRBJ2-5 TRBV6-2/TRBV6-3 TGTGCCAGCAGTTCCGGGGGAGGGCAAGAGACCCAGTACTTC CASSSGGGQETQYF
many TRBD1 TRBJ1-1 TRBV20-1 TGCAGTGCTACCACAGGGGTGGTTGAAGCTTTCTTT CSATTGVVEAFF
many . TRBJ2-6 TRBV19 TGTGCCAGTAGTGCCAGGAGCTCTGGGGCCAACGTCCTGACTTTC CASSARSSGANVLTF
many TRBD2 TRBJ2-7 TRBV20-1 TGCAGTGCTAGTGAAAGCGGGAGGATTCTCGGCGAGCAGTACTTC CSASESGRILGEQYF
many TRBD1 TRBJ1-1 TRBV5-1 TGCGCCAGCAGCCCCATAGGGCAGGGGGCGGCTGAAGCTTTCTTT CASSPIGQGAAEAFF
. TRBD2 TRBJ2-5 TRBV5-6 TGTGCCAGCAGCTTCGAAGCGGGGTCGACCCAGTACTTC CASSFEAGSTQYF
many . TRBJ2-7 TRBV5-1 TGCGCCAGCAGCTTGGTTGGGACACTCACGGCCTACGAGCAGTACTTC CASSLVGTLTAYEQYF
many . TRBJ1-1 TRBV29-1 TGCAGCGTTGTCATAACAGGGTATAACACTGAAGCTTTCTTT CSVVITGYNTEAFF
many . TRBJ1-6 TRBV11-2 TGTGCCAGCAGCCCGGAGCCGGGGGACTATAATTCACCCCTCCACTTT CASSPEPGDYNSPLHF
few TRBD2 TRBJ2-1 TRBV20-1 TGCAGTGCTAGAGATCCGCTAGCGGGAGGGTATGAGCAGTTCTTC CSARDPLAGGYEQFF
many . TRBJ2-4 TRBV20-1 TGCAGTGCCCCGATCGGTGACGCAAACATTCAGTACTTC CSAPIGDANIQYF
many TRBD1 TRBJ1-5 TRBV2 TGTGCCAGCAGTGAAGATCAGACAGGGAATCAGCCCCAGCATTTT CASSEDQTGNQPQHF
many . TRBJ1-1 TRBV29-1 TGCATCGTTGGCGTCAGGAACACTGAAGCTTTCTTT CIVGVRNTEAFF
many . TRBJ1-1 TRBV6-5 TGTGCCAGCAGTTACTCGAAAGTGAACAATGGGGCTTTCTTT CASSYSKVNNGAFF
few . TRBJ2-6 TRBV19 TGTGCCAGTGAATTGGGGCTTTCTGGGGCCAACGTCCTGACTTTC CASELGLSGANVLTF
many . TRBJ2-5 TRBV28 TGTGCCAGCAGTTTGGTTGGACAGACAACGCCCTCGGAGACCCAGTACTTC CASSLVGQTTPSETQYF
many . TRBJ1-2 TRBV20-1 TGCAGTGCTAGTGCGGGGGACTATGGCTACACCTTC CSASAGDYGYTF
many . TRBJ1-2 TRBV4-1 TGCGCCAGCAGCCAAGATCAGAAGGGGTTGAACTATGGCTACACCTTC CASSQDQKGLNYGYTF
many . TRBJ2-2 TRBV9 TGTGCCAGCAGCGTAGGAGTTCGGTACCCCGGGGAGCTGTTTTTT CASSVGVRYPGELFF
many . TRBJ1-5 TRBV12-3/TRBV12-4 TGTGCCAGCAGTTCCCCCTCGGGGTTCCATCAGCCCCAGCATTTT CASSSPSGFHQPQHF
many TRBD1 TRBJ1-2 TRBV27 TGTGCCAGTTCCGACAGGGTTGTACCATCTAACTATGGCTACACCTTC CASSDRVVPSNYGYTF
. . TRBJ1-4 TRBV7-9 TGTGCCAGCAGCTCGAAGGTGACCGACATTGCGGAAAAACTGTTTTTT CASSSKVTDIAEKLFF
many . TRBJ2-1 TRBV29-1 TGCAGCGTTGAAAATGGGGCGGGGAATGAGCAGTTCTTC CSVENGAGNEQFF
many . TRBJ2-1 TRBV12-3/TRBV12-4 TGTGCCAGCAGTCCCATTCCCAGGGTAAGAATCAGAGAGCAGTTCTTC CASSPIPRVRIREQFF
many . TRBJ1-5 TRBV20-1 TGCAGTGCTTCCGAGGGCACGATAAATCAGCCCCAGCATTTT CSASEGTINQPQHF
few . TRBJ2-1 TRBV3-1 TGTGCCAGCAGCCAAGAACAGGGGAGGAATGAGCAGTTCTTC CASSQEQGRNEQFF
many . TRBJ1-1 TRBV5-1 TGCGCCAGCAGCTTGGCGGGCTACACTGAAGCTTTCTTT CASSLAGYTEAFF
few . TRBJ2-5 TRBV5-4 TGTGCCAGCAGCTTAGAGCGGCGAGAGACCCAGTACTTC CASSLERRETQYF
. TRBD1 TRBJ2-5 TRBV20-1 TGCAGTGCAATCCCCGGACAGGGACAAGAGACCCAGTACTTC CSAIPGQGQETQYF
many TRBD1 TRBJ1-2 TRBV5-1 TGCGCCAGCAGCTTGCTTTCTATCCGGGACAGCTTTTATGGTGGCTATGGCTACACCTTC CASSLLSIRDSFYGGYGYTF